These 15 T cell receptor beta chains originate from one sample sequenced in a study of cytomegalovirus exposure and HLA in healthy donors. Libraries were prepared by immunoSEQ multiplex PCR; TCRdb keeps only in-frame clonotypes and omits some of them. The sample consists of about 110,000 clones, more than 90% of them appearing once. Specimen: PBMCs. The receptors here all came from a woman aged 18-35 years in good health and CMV-seronegative.

The V and J genes are TRBV2 and TRBJ1-2; TRBD1 might be the D (6 bases). V dropped 6 bases and J dropped 2 bases, with 7 bases sitting between them. Germline loops: CDR1 SNHLY, CDR2 FYNNEI. This CDR3 has 12 residues. CDR3 residues: CASSRGNYGYTF. CDR3 nucleotides: TGTGCCAGCAGCAGGGGAAACTATGGCTACACCTTC.

This clone has only one observation. The chain has TRBV19 and TRBJ2-7, with a possible D match to TRBD1 (6 bases). V lost 5 bases and J lost 7, with 15 bases in between. The CDR3 runs 13 residues. Germline V CDR1 and CDR2: LNHDA, SQIVND (reference sequence). In DNA form, the CDR3 reads TGTGCCAGTAGTTTCCCAGGGGTAGGTGAGCAGTACTTC. This encodes CASSFPGVGEQYF.

V is TRBV9 and J is TRBJ2-7, with a weak D call TRBD2 (5 bases). The CDR3 sequence is 16 residues long. Trimming removed 3 bases at V and 5 bases at J, with 21 bases between. Germline CDR1 reads SGDLS; CDR2 reads YYNGEE. CDR3 region: CASSASPGRSFDEQYF. The CDR3 nucleotides are TGTGCCAGCAGCGCATCACCGGGAAGAAGTTTCGACGAGCAGTACTTC.

The V gene is TRBV7-9, the J gene TRBJ1-1; 9 positions agree with TRBD1. The junction had 9 bases not matched to a gene; V was cut back by 6 bases and J by 7 bases. This CDR3 region has 14 residues. From germline, CDR1 is SEHNR and CDR2 FQNEAQ (reference sequence). The CDR3 loop is CASSPATGGGEAFF. The CDR3 DNA follows: TGTGCCAGCAGTCCAGCGACAGGGGGAGGTGAAGCTTTCTTT.

V usage is TRBV4-1 and J usage is TRBJ2-1; perhaps TRBD2 as D (5 bases). The CDR3 totals 16 residues. Trimming pared 1 base from V and 1 base from J, leaving 11 bases between. Germline values: CDR1 MGHRA, CDR2 YSYEKL. This CDR3 reads CASSQVPGGSYNEQFF. Written as DNA, the CDR3 is TGCGCCAGCAGCCAAGTGCCCGGCGGGTCCTACAATGAGCAGTTCTTC.

The chain joins TRBV13 to TRBJ2-3, with TRBD1 matching 9 bases. J lost 3 bases, V lost 0 bases, and 1 base had no gene match. Looked up from germline, CDR1 is PRHDT and CDR2 is FYEKMQ (reference sequence). The CDR3 runs 15 residues. The CDR3 DNA reads as TGTGCCAGCAGCTTAGGGACAGGGGGAACAGATACGCAGTATTTT. Translated, it gives CASSLGTGGTDTQYF.

The chain combines TRBV2 with TRBJ2-1; weak D call: TRBD2 (6 bases). The CDR3 covers 14 residues. Trimming took 6 bases from V and 3 from J, leaving 12 bases between them. CDR1 is SNHLY and CDR2 is FYNNEI in the germline V gene. CDR3 residues: CASRGQDYYNEQFF. CDR3 nucleotide sequence: TGTGCCAGCAGAGGCCAGGACTACTACAATGAGCAGTTCTTC.

The J gene is TRBJ2-7, the V gene TRBV28; the match to TRBD1 covers 11 bases. Germline values: CDR1 MDHEN, CDR2 SYDVKM. V was clipped by 8 bases and J by 5 bases; unmatched bases: 11. CDR3 size: 15 residues. For the CDR3, the DNA is TGTGCCAGCGGGAAACCCGGGACAGGGGGTAACGAGCAGTACTTC. Its protein product is CASGKPGTGGNEQYF.

The chain couples TRBV2 to TRBJ1-6; 7 bases map to TRBD1. The CDR3 is 15 residues long. V lost 6 bases to trimming and J lost 9 bases; unmatched junction nucleotides: 11. CDR1 SNHLY and CDR2 FYNNEI come from the germline V gene. The CDR3, as DNA: TGTGCCAGCAGGACCGACAGGGCCCCAAGTTCACCCCTCCACTTT. Amino acid sequence: CASRTDRAPSSPLHF.

The chain joins TRBV7-9 to TRBJ2-1; a possible D gene is TRBD2 (6 bases). This CDR3 contains 15 residues. CDR1 and CDR2 (germline): SEHNR, FQNEAQ (reference sequence). Trimming left V 1 base short and J 6 bases short, with 13 bases between. The CDR3 DNA reads as TGTGCCAGCAGCTTAGGACAAGCGGGCTTCAATGAGCAGTTCTTC. This codes for CASSLGQAGFNEQFF.

V is TRBV7-2 and J is TRBJ2-7; 10 bases are a match to TRBD2. Per the germline V gene, CDR1 is SGHTA and CDR2 is FQGNSA. After removal of 4 bases from V and 3 bases from J, the junction contained 0 bases not matched to a gene. The CDR3 contains 13 residues. The CDR3 loop is CASSSSGGYEQYF. The CDR3 DNA reads as TGTGCCAGCAGCTCTAGCGGGGGCTACGAGCAGTACTTC.

This chain links TRBV30 with TRBJ2-1, with 7 bases fitting TRBD2. Unmatched junction bases numbered 5, after V lost 2 bases and J lost 1 base. This CDR3 is built from 15 residues. Germline V lookup: CDR1 GTSNPN, CDR2 SVGIG (reference sequence). CDR3 in amino acids: CAWSSFGGSYNEQFF. CDR3 nucleotides: TGTGCCTGGAGTTCATTCGGGGGGTCCTACAATGAGCAGTTCTTC.

This clone has a single count. The chain recombines TRBV9 with TRBJ2-1, with TRBD1 identical over 7 bases. The J segment lost 0 bases and the V segment lost 3 bases, leaving 9 bases of the junction unmatched. CDR3 size: 17 residues. The V gene's germline CDR1 is SGDLS and CDR2 YYNGEE. Here the CDR3 DNA reads TGTGCCAGCAGCGCCCCACAGGGGCTCGCCTCCTACAATGAGCAGTTCTTC. Protein sequence: CASSAPQGLASYNEQFF.

There are a few counts of this clone. The V gene is TRBV7-8, the J gene TRBJ2-7; possible D gene TRBD1, 6 bases. V was clipped by 2 bases and J by 0 bases, with 11 bases between them. The CDR3 is 15 residues long. Germline loops: CDR1 SGHVS, CDR2 FQNEAQ. CDR3 nucleotide sequence: TGTGCCAGCAGCTTAAGGCAGGGGAGCTCCTACGAGCAGTACTTC. Residues: CASSLRQGSSYEQYF.

The chain uses TRBV28 and TRBJ1-1; D gene uncertain. Germline CDR1 reads MDHEN; CDR2 reads SYDVKM. The CDR3 has 13 amino acids. V lost 4 bases and J lost 6, with 12 bases in between. The CDR3 loop is CASSSSPTSEAFF. The CDR3 bases are TGTGCCAGCAGTTCCTCCCCGACATCTGAAGCTTTCTTT.